A selection of T cell receptor beta chains follows, all from one sample in a study of human T cells and chemical hapten exposure. TCRdb re-analysed the RACE reads in MiXCR, keeping a single row per CDR3 protein. Among approximately 160,000 distinct CDR3 sequences listed, 25% to 30% were seen once. Material: whole blood, obtained in connection with sensitization to the hapten diphenylcyclopropenone (DPC). These receptors were taken from a woman aged 18-29 years with alopecia areata. Some clones in this sample may be carry-over from other donors' samples. Both conserved end residues are part of each CDR3. A D gene is named only where the DNA matches it firmly. Expanded clones are given a class, and other clones once, few, many or no size at all.

>TRBJ2-7|TRBV27|TRBD1|few
CASSFSPLSDRVLEQYF
TGTGCCAGCAGTTTTAGTCCCTTATCGGACAGGGTACTCGAGCAGTACTTC
>TRBJ2-5|TRBV12-3/TRBV12-4|NA|NA
CASSLEGVQETQYF
TGTGCCAGCAGTTTGGAAGGGGTTCAAGAGACCCAGTACTTC
>TRBJ1-1|TRBV25-1|NA|NA
CASSGLTTEAFF
TGTGCCAGCAGTGGGCTTACGACGGAGGCTTTCTTT
>TRBJ1-1|TRBV7-2|TRBD1|few
CASSPDRVTEAFF
TGTGCCAGCAGCCCTGACAGGGTCACTGAAGCTTTCTTT
>TRBJ2-1|TRBV5-1|TRBD1|few
CASSSGGPYNEQFF
TGCGCCAGCAGTTCAGGGGGCCCTTACAATGAGCAGTTCTTC
>TRBJ2-5|TRBV5-1|NA|NA
CASSPGAGTQETQYF
TGCGCCAGCAGCCCGGGCGCAGGAACCCAAGAGACCCAGTACTTC
>TRBJ1-6|TRBV20-1|TRBD1|NA
CSARAHGQEDFSPLHF
TGCAGTGCTAGAGCCCATGGACAGGAGGACTTCTCACCCCTCCACTTT
>TRBJ2-4|TRBV5-1|TRBD2|NA
CASSLETSGVNIQYF
TGCGCCAGCAGCTTGGAAACTAGCGGAGTGAACATTCAGTACTTC
>TRBJ2-1|TRBV15|NA|few
CASGLGTTQQFF
TGTGCCAGTGGGTTGGGGACCACCCAGCAGTTCTTC
>TRBJ2-5|TRBV6-2/TRBV6-3|TRBD1|NA
CASRYRGYQETQYF
TGTGCCAGCAGATACAGGGGATACCAAGAGACCCAGTACTTC
>TRBJ2-3|TRBV10-3|TRBD2|NA
CAISETGGSTDTQYF
TGTGCCATCAGTGAGACGGGGGGTAGCACAGATACGCAGTATTTT
>TRBJ2-1|TRBV6-2/TRBV6-3|TRBD2|few
CASSLNGGGNNEQFF
TGTGCCAGCAGCCTCAACGGGGGGGGTAACAATGAGCAGTTCTTC
>TRBJ2-2|TRBV9|TRBD1|NA
CASSVDPGQGFTGELFF
TGTGCCAGCAGCGTAGATCCGGGACAGGGGTTCACCGGGGAGCTGTTTTTT
>TRBJ2-1|TRBV29-1|TRBD2|NA
CSVPTSGLNEQFF
TGCAGCGTTCCGACTAGCGGACTCAATGAGCAGTTCTTC
>TRBJ2-1|TRBV12-3/TRBV12-4|NA|once
CASSLGGPTRFF
TGTGCCAGCAGTTTAGGGGGCCCCACGCGGTTCTTC
>TRBJ2-1|TRBV3-1|NA|few
CASSQPYRDNEQFF
TGTGCCAGCAGCCAACCGTACCGGGACAATGAGCAGTTCTTC
>TRBJ2-3|TRBV20-1|TRBD2|NA
CSARAGGRDTQYF
TGCAGTGCTAGGGCGGGGGGGCGAGATACGCAGTATTTT
>TRBJ1-1|TRBV7-8|NA|NA
CASSATLNTEAFF
TGTGCCAGCAGCGCCACCTTGAACACTGAAGCTTTCTTT
>TRBJ1-1|TRBV29-1|TRBD1|NA
CSVNPGGTEAFF
TGCAGCGTAAACCCAGGGGGCACTGAAGCTTTCTTT
>TRBJ2-7|TRBV29-1|TRBD1|few
CSYRGRSSYEQYF
TGCAGCTACAGGGGAAGAAGCTCCTACGAGCAGTACTTC
>TRBJ2-1|TRBV7-9|TRBD2|NA
CASSFSGTNEQFF
TGTGCCAGCAGCTTTAGCGGGACTAATGAGCAGTTCTTC
>TRBJ2-7|TRBV9|TRBD2|few
CASSVVAGAYEQYF
TGTGCCAGCAGCGTAGTAGCGGGTGCTTACGAGCAGTACTTC
>TRBJ1-5|TRBV20-1|NA|NA
CSARPFLTDSNQPQHF
TGCAGTGCTAGGCCCTTCTTGACAGATAGCAATCAGCCCCAGCATTTT
>TRBJ1-5|TRBV7-8|TRBD1|NA
CASSQRTGPDQPQHF
TGTGCCAGCAGCCAAAGGACAGGGCCAGATCAGCCCCAGCATTTT
>TRBJ1-2|TRBV14|NA|few
CASSLPGAFGYTF
TGTGCCAGCAGCCTTCCGGGGGCCTTCGGCTACACCTTC
>TRBJ2-4|TRBV6-2/TRBV6-3|TRBD2|few
CASSLGSGTGRDIQYF
TGTGCCAGCAGCCTGGGCAGCGGGACGGGTAGGGACATTCAGTACTTC
>TRBJ1-2|TRBV7-9|NA|few
CASTTINGDGYTF
TGTGCCAGCACCACCATAAACGGTGATGGCTACACCTTC
>TRBJ2-2|TRBV24-1|NA|few
CATSDWGSGELFF
TGTGCCACCAGTGACTGGGGGTCCGGGGAGCTGTTTTTT
>TRBJ1-3|TRBV2|NA|NA
CASSEQAATGNTIYF
TGTGCCAGCAGTGAACAAGCGGCCACTGGAAACACCATATATTTT
>TRBJ2-7|TRBV4-3|NA|few
CASSWSLSYEQYF
TGCGCCAGCAGTTGGAGTCTCTCCTACGAGCAGTACTTC
>TRBJ2-5|TRBV19|NA|NA
CASSPPGMRETQYF
TGTGCCAGTAGCCCCCCAGGGATGCGAGAGACCCAGTACTTC
>TRBJ2-1|TRBV14|NA|NA
CARGTGYEQFF
TGTGCCAGGGGTACAGGTTATGAGCAGTTCTTC
>TRBJ1-2|TRBV29-1|NA|NA
CSVSTGTLNYGYTF
TGCAGCGTTAGTACCGGGACACTTAACTATGGCTACACCTTC
>TRBJ2-5|TRBV5-1|NA|few
CASSLAVVGQETQYF
TGCGCCAGCAGCTTGGCTGTTGTAGGCCAAGAGACCCAGTACTTC
>TRBJ2-3|TRBV7-9|NA|NA
CASSSTAGSTDTQYF
TGTGCCAGCAGCTCCACAGCGGGTAGCACAGATACGCAGTATTTT
>TRBJ1-5|TRBV24-1|NA|few
CATSGGGNQPQHF
TGTGCCACCAGTGGAGGCGGCAATCAGCCCCAGCATTTT
>TRBJ2-5|TRBV29-1|NA|NA
CSVRGRGETQYF
TGCAGCGTCAGGGGAAGAGGTGAGACCCAGTACTTC
>TRBJ2-1|TRBV28|TRBD2|NA
CASSLEVGLAGVSMLGEQFF
TGTGCCAGCAGCCTTGAAGTCGGGCTAGCGGGAGTAAGTATGTTGGGTGAGCAGTTCTTC
>TRBJ2-1|TRBV12-3/TRBV12-4|NA|few
CASSRGTPEQFF
TGTGCCAGCAGTCGAGGGACGCCTGAGCAGTTCTTC
>TRBJ1-1|TRBV6-6|NA|NA
CASSYGGRDTEAFF
TGTGCCAGCAGTTACGGGGGGCGGGACACTGAAGCTTTCTTT
>TRBJ2-7|TRBV6-2/TRBV6-3|NA|NA
CASTSRDEQYF
TGTGCCAGCACTTCTCGGGACGAGCAGTACTTC
>TRBJ2-3|TRBV7-2|TRBD2|NA
CASSPPPSGRKTDTQYF
TGTGCCAGCAGCCCCCCCCCTAGCGGGAGGAAGACAGATACGCAGTATTTT
>TRBJ2-2|TRBV21-1|NA|NA
CASGRGAGELFF
TGTGCCAGCGGAAGGGGAGCCGGGGAGCTGTTTTTT
>TRBJ2-1|TRBV4-1|TRBD2|many
CASSQGTSGTFYNEQFF
TGCGCCAGCAGCCAGGGGACTAGCGGGACTTTCTACAATGAGCAGTTCTTC
>TRBJ2-7|TRBV20-1|NA|few
CSATLPGVTYEQYF
TGCAGTGCTACGCTTCCGGGCGTTACCTACGAGCAGTACTTC